Listed below are T cell receptor beta chains from one sample, sequenced in a study of post-analysis software for immune sequencing data. From the PCR reads, TCRdb called clonotypes with MiXCR, one entry per CDR3 protein. The sample lists roughly 400,000 distinct CDR3 sequences; approximately 38% were seen once. The sample comprised blood. These receptor sequences come from a girl aged 2 to 10 with multiple sclerosis. Both conserved end residues are part of each CDR3. The D gene is left open where the match is weak. A clone size is listed for some rows: how often the clone was seen (once, few, many), or a class if it is expanded.

D gene,V gene,J gene,clone size,CDR3 DNA,CDR3 protein
-,TRBV28,TRBJ2-7,once,TGTGCCAGCAGTTTCGTAATATCCTACAATGAGCAGTACTTC,CASSFVISYNEQYF
-,TRBV12-3/TRBV12-4,TRBJ2-6,few,TGTGCCAGCAGTTCCACCTATATTTCCTCAAGGACAGTCTCTGAGGCCAACGTCCTGACTTTC,CASSSTYISSRTVSEANVLTF
TRBD2,TRBV20-1,TRBJ2-3,-,TGCAGTGCTAGGGGGGTACCGGGACTAGCGGGAGTAGATACGCAGTATTTT,CSARGVPGLAGVDTQYF
-,TRBV7-8,TRBJ2-3,-,TGTGCCAGCAGCTTAAGGAACACAGATACGCAGTATTTT,CASSLRNTDTQYF
TRBD1,TRBV7-6,TRBJ2-6,-,TGTGCCAGCAGCGTGACAGGGGACTCCTCTGGGGCCAACGTCCTGACTTTC,CASSVTGDSSGANVLTF
-,TRBV29-1,TRBJ2-7,few,TGCAGCGTTCTTTGGGACACCTCCTACGAGCAGTACTTC,CSVLWDTSYEQYF
-,TRBV9,TRBJ1-4,-,TGTGCCAGCAGCGTTGGTCGGATCGCAACTAATGAAAAACTGTTTTTT,CASSVGRIATNEKLFF
-,TRBV7-9,TRBJ2-3,-,TGTGCCAGCAGCTACACGAGCCCCACAGATACGCAGTATTTT,CASSYTSPTDTQYF
-,TRBV12-3/TRBV12-4,TRBJ2-3,-,TGTGCCAGCAGCCCGCGGAACGGGCTGCGGGATACGCAGTATTTT,CASSPRNGLRDTQYF
-,TRBV29-1,TRBJ2-5,-,TGCAGCGTTGACGGACAATCGGAGACCCAGTACTTC,CSVDGQSETQYF
-,TRBV7-2,TRBJ2-7,-,TGTGCCAGCAGCTTAGTAGGGGGGCAGTTTTACGAGCAGTACTTC,CASSLVGGQFYEQYF
TRBD2,TRBV24-1,TRBJ2-3,few,TGTGCCACCAGTGATTTCTTAGGACTAGCGGCCCATACGCAGTATTTT,CATSDFLGLAAHTQYF
-,TRBV2,TRBJ1-4,-,TGTGCCAGCAGCAGATCAGTTGCAACTAATGAAAAGCTGTTTTTT,CASSRSVATNEKLFF
-,TRBV29-1,TRBJ1-5,few,TGCAGCGTGGGGGACGGAGATGGCAATCAGCCCCAGCATTTT,CSVGDGDGNQPQHF
TRBD1,TRBV4-1,TRBJ1-2,-,TGCGCCAGCAGCCAAGCACATACTTGGGACAGGGCGGACTATGGCTACACCTTC,CASSQAHTWDRADYGYTF
-,TRBV7-8,TRBJ2-3,-,TGTGCCAGCAGCTCCTCTTTTTTTCAAAAGGCGGATACGCAGTATTTT,CASSSSFFQKADTQYF
TRBD1,TRBV27,TRBJ1-5,-,TGTGCCAGCAGTTTTTCGGGACAGGGGGCAAGTCAGCCCCAGCATTTT,CASSFSGQGASQPQHF
-,TRBV6-6,TRBJ2-4,-,TGTGCCAGCAGTTTAACCCTCGGACAGATGACTGAGCAGTACTTC,CASSLTLGQMTEQYF
-,TRBV4-2,TRBJ1-5,few,TGTGCCAGCAGCCAAGAGCCCGGGGCCCTCAATCAGCCCCAGCATTTT,CASSQEPGALNQPQHF
-,TRBV20-1,TRBJ2-1,-,TGCAGTACTTTCACAGGGAGCTCCTACAATGAGCAGTTCTTC,CSTFTGSSYNEQFF
-,TRBV2,TRBJ2-3,-,TGTGCCAGCAGTGAGAGGACTACGACTCTTAGGGATACGCAGTATTTT,CASSERTTTLRDTQYF
-,TRBV29-1,TRBJ2-7,-,TGCAGCGTTGTGGGTCGGGACTCCTACGAGCAGTACTTC,CSVVGRDSYEQYF